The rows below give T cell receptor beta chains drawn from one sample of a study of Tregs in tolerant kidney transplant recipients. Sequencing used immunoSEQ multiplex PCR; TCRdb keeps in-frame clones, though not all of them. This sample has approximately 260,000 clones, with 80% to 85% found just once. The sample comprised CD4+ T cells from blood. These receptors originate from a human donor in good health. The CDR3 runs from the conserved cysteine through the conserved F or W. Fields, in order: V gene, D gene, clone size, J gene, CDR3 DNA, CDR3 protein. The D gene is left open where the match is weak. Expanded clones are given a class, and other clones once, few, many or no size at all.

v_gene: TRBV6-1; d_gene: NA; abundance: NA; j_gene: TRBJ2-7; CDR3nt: TGTGCCAGCAGCTCGGGCCCATACCCCTCCTACGAGCAGTACTTC; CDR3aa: CASSSGPYPSYEQYF
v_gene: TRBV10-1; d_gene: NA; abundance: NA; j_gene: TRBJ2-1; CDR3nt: TGCGCCAGCAGTCTGGACTCCTACAATGAGCAGTTCTTC; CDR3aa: CASSLDSYNEQFF
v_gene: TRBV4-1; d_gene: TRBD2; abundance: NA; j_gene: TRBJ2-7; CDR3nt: TGCGCCAGCAGCCAACCGGGGCTAGCGGGGGGGGCCTACGAGCAGTACTTC; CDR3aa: CASSQPGLAGGAYEQYF
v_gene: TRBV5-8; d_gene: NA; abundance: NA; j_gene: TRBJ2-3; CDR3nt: TGTGCCAGCAGCTTGACAGGGGCGGGAGGTACGCAGTATTTT; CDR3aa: CASSLTGAGGTQYF
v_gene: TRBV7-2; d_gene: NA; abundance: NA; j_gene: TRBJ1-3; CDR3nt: TGTGCCAGCAGCCTTGAACGGGCTCACACCATATATTTT; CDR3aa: CASSLERAHTIYF
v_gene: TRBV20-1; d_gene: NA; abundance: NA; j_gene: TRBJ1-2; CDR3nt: TGCAGTGCTGTAGGGGTTTATGGCTACACCTTC; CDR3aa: CSAVGVYGYTF
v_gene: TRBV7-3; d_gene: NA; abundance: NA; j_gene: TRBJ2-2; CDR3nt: TGTGCCAGCAGCTTACGTCCGACAGGCGCGAACACCGGGGAGCTGTTTTTT; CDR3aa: CASSLRPTGANTGELFF
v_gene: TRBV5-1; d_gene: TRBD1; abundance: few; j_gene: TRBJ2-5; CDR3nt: TGCGCCAGCAGCACTATAGGGGGACAGGGAGAGACCCAGTACTTC; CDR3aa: CASSTIGGQGETQYF
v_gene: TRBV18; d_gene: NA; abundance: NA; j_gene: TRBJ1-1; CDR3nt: TGTGCCAGCTCTCCTACCGACGGAAACACTGAAGCTTTCTTT; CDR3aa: CASSPTDGNTEAFF
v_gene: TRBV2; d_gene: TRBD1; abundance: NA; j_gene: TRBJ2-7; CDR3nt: TGTGCCAGCATTCGGGCCCGGGACAGGGGCTACGAGCAGTACTTC; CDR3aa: CASIRARDRGYEQYF
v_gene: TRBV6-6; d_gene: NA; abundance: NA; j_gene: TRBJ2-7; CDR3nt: TGTGCCAGCAGTACCTTGGGGGCGGGCGAGCAGTACTTC; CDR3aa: CASSTLGAGEQYF
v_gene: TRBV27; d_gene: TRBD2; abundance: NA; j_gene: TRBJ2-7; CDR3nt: TGTGCCAGCAGTTTCCTAACTAGCGGAATAACCTACGAGCAGTACTTC; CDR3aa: CASSFLTSGITYEQYF
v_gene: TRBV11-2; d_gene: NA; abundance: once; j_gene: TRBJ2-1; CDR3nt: TGTGCCAGCACCCGCTATACTCTTACTAGTGAGCAGTTCTTC; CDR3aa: CASTRYTLTSEQFF
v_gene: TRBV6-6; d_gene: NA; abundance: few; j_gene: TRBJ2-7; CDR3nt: TGTGCCAGCAGTTACAGGGAAGGGCACTACGAGCAGTACTTC; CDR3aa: CASSYREGHYEQYF
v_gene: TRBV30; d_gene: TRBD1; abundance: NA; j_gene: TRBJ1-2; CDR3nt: TGTGCCTGGGGCGCGACAGGGAACTATGGCTACACCTTC; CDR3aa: CAWGATGNYGYTF
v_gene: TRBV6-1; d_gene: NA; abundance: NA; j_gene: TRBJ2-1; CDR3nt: TGTGCCACCGCACCGAGCTCCTACAATGAGCAGTTCTTC; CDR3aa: CATAPSSYNEQFF
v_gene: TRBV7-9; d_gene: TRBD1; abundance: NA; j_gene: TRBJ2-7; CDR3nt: TGTGCCAGCAGCCCCCGACAGGGGACCTCCTACGAGCAGTACTTC; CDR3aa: CASSPRQGTSYEQYF
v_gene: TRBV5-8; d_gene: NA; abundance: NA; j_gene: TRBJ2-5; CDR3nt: TGTGCCAGCAGCTTGTTGGGACCAAGAGGGACCCAGTACTTC; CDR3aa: CASSLLGPRGTQYF
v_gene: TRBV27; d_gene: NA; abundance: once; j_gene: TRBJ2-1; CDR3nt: TGTGCCAGCAGCTCCGGAGGCGGTACGAGGCACAATGAGCAGTTCTTC; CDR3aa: CASSSGGGTRHNEQFF
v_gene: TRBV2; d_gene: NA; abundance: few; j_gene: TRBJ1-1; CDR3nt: TGTGCCAGCAGGAGGGCCACTGAAGCTTTCTTT; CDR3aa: CASRRATEAFF
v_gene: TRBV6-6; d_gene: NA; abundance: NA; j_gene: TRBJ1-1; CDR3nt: TGTGCCAGCAGTTATAGGGTGAACACTGAAGCTTTCTTT; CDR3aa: CASSYRVNTEAFF
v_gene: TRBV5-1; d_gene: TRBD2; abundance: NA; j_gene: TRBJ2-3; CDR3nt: TGCGCCAGCAGCCCCGGGACTAGCGCCGTAGATACGCAGTATTTT; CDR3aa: CASSPGTSAVDTQYF
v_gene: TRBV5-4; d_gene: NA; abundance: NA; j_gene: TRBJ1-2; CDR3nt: TGTGCCAGCAGCTTGGGAGGTGCGGAGGGGGGCTATGGCTACACCTTC; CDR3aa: CASSLGGAEGGYGYTF
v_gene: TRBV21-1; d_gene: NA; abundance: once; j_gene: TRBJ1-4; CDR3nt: TGTGCCAGCAGCAAGACGGGACAGGGGGGTGAAAAACTGTTTTTT; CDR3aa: CASSKTGQGGEKLFF
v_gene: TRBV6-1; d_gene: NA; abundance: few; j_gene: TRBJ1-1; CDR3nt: TGTGCCAGCAGTGATAGGGGGTACACTGAAGCTTTCTTT; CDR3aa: CASSDRGYTEAFF
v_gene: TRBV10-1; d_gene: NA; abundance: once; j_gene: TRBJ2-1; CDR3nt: TGCGCCAGCAGTGCGGATTCCTACAATGAGCAGTTCTTC; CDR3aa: CASSADSYNEQFF
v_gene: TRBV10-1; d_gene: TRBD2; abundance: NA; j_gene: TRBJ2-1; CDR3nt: TGCGCCAGCAGTGAAAGAAGCGGGGCATACAATGAGCAGTTCTTC; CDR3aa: CASSERSGAYNEQFF
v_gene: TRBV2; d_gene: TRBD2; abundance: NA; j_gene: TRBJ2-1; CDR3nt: TGTGCCAGCAGTGCGCCCTGGGGGGAGGGGCATGAGCAGTTCTTC; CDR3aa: CASSAPWGEGHEQFF
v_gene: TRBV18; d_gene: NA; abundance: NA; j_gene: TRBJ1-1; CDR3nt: TGTGCCAGCTCACCACCGTGGGGAAGGGCCACTGAAGCTTTCTTT; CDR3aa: CASSPPWGRATEAFF
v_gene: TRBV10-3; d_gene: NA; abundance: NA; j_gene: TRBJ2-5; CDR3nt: TGTGCCATCGCCAGGGGTATCCAAGAGACCCAGTACTTC; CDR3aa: CAIARGIQETQYF
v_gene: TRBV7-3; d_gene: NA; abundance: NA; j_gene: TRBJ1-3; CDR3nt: TGTGCCAGCAGCTTAACAGGGGGGACCCGCTCTGGAAACACCATATATTTT; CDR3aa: CASSLTGGTRSGNTIYF
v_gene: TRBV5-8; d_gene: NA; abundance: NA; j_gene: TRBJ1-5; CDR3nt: TGTGCCAGCAGCTTATTACAGGGCGTCAATCAGCCCCAGCATTTT; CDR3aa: CASSLLQGVNQPQHF
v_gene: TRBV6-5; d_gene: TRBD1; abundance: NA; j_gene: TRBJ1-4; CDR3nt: TGTGCCAGCAGCATGACAGGGGCTAATGAAAAACTGTTTTTT; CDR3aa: CASSMTGANEKLFF
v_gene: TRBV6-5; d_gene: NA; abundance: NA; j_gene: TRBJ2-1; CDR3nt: TGTGCCAGCAGTTACTCGAACACAGATGAGCAGTTCTTC; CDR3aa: CASSYSNTDEQFF
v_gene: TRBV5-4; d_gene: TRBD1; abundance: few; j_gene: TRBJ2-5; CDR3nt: TGTGCCAGCAGCGGGTGGACAGGGGGCGGGGAGACCCAGTACTTC; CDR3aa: CASSGWTGGGETQYF
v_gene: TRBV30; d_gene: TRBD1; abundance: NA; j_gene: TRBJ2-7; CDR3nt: TGTGCCTGGAGCAGGACAGGGGGCTACTCCTACGAGCAGTACTTC; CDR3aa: CAWSRTGGYSYEQYF
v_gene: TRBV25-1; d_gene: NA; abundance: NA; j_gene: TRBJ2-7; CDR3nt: TGTGCCGTGGGCTCCTACGAGCAGTACTTC; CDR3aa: CAVGSYEQYF
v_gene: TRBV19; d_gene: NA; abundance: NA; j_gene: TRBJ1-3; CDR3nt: TGTGCCAGTAGTATGCCCCAGGGGCTCTCTGGAAACACCATATATTTT; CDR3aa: CASSMPQGLSGNTIYF
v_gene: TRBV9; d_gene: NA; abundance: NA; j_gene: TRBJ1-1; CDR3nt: TGTGCCAGCAGCGTCAGGGGACAAACTGAAGCTTTCTTT; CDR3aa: CASSVRGQTEAFF
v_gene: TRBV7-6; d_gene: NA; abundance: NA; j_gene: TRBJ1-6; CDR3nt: TGTGCCAGCAGTTCGGACAGAAATTCACCCCTCCACTTT; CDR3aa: CASSSDRNSPLHF
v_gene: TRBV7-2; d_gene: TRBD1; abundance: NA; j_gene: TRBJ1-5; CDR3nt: TGTGCCAGCAGCAGGACAGGGGGCTTGAATAGCAATCAGCCCCAGCATTTT; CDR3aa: CASSRTGGLNSNQPQHF
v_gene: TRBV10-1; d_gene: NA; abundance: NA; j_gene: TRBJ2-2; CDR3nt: TGCGCCAGCAGTGAGATGAGGGCGGGGGAGCTGTTTTTT; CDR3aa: CASSEMRAGELFF
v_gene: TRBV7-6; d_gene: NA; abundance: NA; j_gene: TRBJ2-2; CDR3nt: TGTGCCAGCAGCCTGTTAGGGACGGGGAACACCGGGGAGCTGTTTTTT; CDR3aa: CASSLLGTGNTGELFF
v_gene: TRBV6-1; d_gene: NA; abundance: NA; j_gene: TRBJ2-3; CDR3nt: TGTGCCACCCGGGACTCCACCCGAACAGATACGCAGTATTTT; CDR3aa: CATRDSTRTDTQYF
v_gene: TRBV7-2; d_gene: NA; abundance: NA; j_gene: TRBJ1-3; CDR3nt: TGTGCCAGCAGAAACAGGGATAATAGGGGAAACACCATATATTTT; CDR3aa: CASRNRDNRGNTIYF
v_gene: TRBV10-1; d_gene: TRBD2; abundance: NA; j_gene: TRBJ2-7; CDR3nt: TGCGCCGGGTGGGGGACTAGCGGGAGTTACGAGCAGTACTTC; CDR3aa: CAGWGTSGSYEQYF
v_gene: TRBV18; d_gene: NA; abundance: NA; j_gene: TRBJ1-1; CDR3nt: TGTGCCAGCTCACGGGCCAGTGGCACTGAAGCTTTCTTT; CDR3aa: CASSRASGTEAFF
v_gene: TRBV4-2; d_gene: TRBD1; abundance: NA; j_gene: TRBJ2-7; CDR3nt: TGTGCCAGCAGCCAAGGCCGACAGGGCCAAACCCGGCAGTACTTC; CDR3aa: CASSQGRQGQTRQYF
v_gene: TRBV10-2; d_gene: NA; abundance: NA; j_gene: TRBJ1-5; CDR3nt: TGCGCCAGCAGTGAGTTAGGCAGGGGGCCCCAGCATTTT; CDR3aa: CASSELGRGPQHF
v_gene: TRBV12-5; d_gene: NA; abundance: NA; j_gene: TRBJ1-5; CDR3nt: TGTGCTAGTGGTTTGGTACTCGACCATAGCAATCAGCCCCAGCATTTT; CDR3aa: CASGLVLDHSNQPQHF
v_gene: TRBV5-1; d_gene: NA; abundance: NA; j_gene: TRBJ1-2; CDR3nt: TGCGCCAGCAGCTCCCAGGGAGACTATGGCTACACCTTC; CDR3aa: CASSSQGDYGYTF
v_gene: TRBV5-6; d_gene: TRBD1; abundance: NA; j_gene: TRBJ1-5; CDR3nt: TGTGCCAGCAGCTTGGGACAGGGAGGCCAGCCCCAGCATTTT; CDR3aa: CASSLGQGGQPQHF
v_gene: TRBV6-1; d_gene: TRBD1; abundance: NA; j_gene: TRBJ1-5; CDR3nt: TGTGCCAGCACCACGGACAGGGGCCTGAAGCCCCAGCATTTT; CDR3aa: CASTTDRGLKPQHF
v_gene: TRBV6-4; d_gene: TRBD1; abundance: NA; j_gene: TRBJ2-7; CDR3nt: TGTGCCAGCAGTGTTGGACAGGGGGCCTACGAGCAGTACTTC; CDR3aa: CASSVGQGAYEQYF
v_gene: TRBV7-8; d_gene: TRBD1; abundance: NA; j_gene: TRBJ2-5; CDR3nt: TGTGCCAGCAGCGAGCGGGCCGGGACAGGGGGCTTGGAGACCCAGTACTTC; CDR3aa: CASSERAGTGGLETQYF
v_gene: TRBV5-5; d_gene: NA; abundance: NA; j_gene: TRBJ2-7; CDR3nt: TGTGCCAGCAGCGCACAGGAGGGGCGCGCGGTTGCCTACGAGCAGTACTTC; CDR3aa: CASSAQEGRAVAYEQYF
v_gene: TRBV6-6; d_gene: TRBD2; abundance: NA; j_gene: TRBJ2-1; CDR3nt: TGTGCCAGCAGGGATAGCGGGAGGGAAAATGAGCAGTTCTTC; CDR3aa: CASRDSGRENEQFF